The rows below give T cell receptor beta chains drawn from one sample of a study of regulatory T cells in long-lasting Graves disease. TCRdb ran MiXCR on the multiplex PCR reads and lists one entry per CDR3 protein. The table includes fewer than 450,000 distinct CDR3 sequences, 20% detected once. The sequencing here drew on peripheral blood mononuclear cells (PBMCs), taken when the disease was refractory, from a patient treated with antithyroid drugs. All receptors derive from a female donor with Graves disease. Each CDR3 is given with its conserved first and last residue. The D gene is left open where the match is weak. Some rows have no size entry. The others give once, few or many, or a class for an expanded clone.

clone size: many; V gene: TRBV7-2; D gene: -; J gene: TRBJ2-5; CDR3 DNA: TGTGCCAGCAGCTCCCCATGGGTCGGGCTGCAAGAGACCCAGTACTTC; CDR3 protein: CASSSPWVGLQETQYF
clone size: -; V gene: TRBV6-2/TRBV6-3; D gene: -; J gene: TRBJ2-7; CDR3 DNA: TGTGCCAGCAGTTATAACAAGCAATCCTACGAGCAGTACTTC; CDR3 protein: CASSYNKQSYEQYF
clone size: -; V gene: TRBV14; D gene: TRBD2; J gene: TRBJ2-7; CDR3 DNA: TGTGCCAGCAGCCAAGGGCTAGCGGGAGACGAGCAGTACTTC; CDR3 protein: CASSQGLAGDEQYF
clone size: many; V gene: TRBV20-1; D gene: -; J gene: TRBJ2-5; CDR3 DNA: TGCAGTGCTAGAGATTACGGCGGGAACCAAGAGACCCAGTACTTC; CDR3 protein: CSARDYGGNQETQYF
clone size: few; V gene: TRBV6-9; D gene: TRBD2; J gene: TRBJ2-4; CDR3 DNA: TGTGCCAGCAGTTCCCCTCGGGGCGCGGGAGCTAGCATTCAGTACTTC; CDR3 protein: CASSSPRGAGASIQYF
clone size: few; V gene: TRBV30; D gene: TRBD2; J gene: TRBJ2-5; CDR3 DNA: TGTGCCTGGAGTGTACTAGCGGGGGGAGAGACCCAGTACTTC; CDR3 protein: CAWSVLAGGETQYF
clone size: many; V gene: TRBV12-3/TRBV12-4; D gene: -; J gene: TRBJ2-7; CDR3 DNA: TGTGCCAGCAGCCTTACTCTAGCCAACGAGCAGTACTTC; CDR3 protein: CASSLTLANEQYF
clone size: few; V gene: TRBV6-1; D gene: TRBD1; J gene: TRBJ2-6; CDR3 DNA: TGTGCCAGCAGCTCCGGGACAGGATCATATTCCTCGATTGGGGGGGCCAACGTCCTGACTTTC; CDR3 protein: CASSSGTGSYSSIGGANVLTF
clone size: few; V gene: TRBV14; D gene: -; J gene: TRBJ1-5; CDR3 DNA: TGTGCCAGCAGCCAAGCGGAGGGGCCCCTCTTAGGGTTCGGCAATCAGCCCCAGCATTTT; CDR3 protein: CASSQAEGPLLGFGNQPQHF
clone size: few; V gene: TRBV7-2; D gene: -; J gene: TRBJ1-5; CDR3 DNA: TGTGCCAGCAGCTTAGACACACTCATCCATCAGCCCCAGCATTTT; CDR3 protein: CASSLDTLIHQPQHF
clone size: many; V gene: TRBV7-2; D gene: TRBD1; J gene: TRBJ2-7; CDR3 DNA: TGTGCCAGCAGCTTAGTAGAACAGGGGGCCTACGAGCAGTACTTC; CDR3 protein: CASSLVEQGAYEQYF
clone size: many; V gene: TRBV6-1; D gene: -; J gene: TRBJ1-5; CDR3 DNA: TGTGCCAGCAGTGAACGGGGGACCAATCAGCCCCAGCATTTT; CDR3 protein: CASSERGTNQPQHF
clone size: -; V gene: TRBV10-3; D gene: -; J gene: TRBJ1-6; CDR3 DNA: TGTGCCATCAGCAGGGAAATTGATAATTCACCCCTCCACTTT; CDR3 protein: CAISREIDNSPLHF
clone size: -; V gene: TRBV19; D gene: TRBD1; J gene: TRBJ1-4; CDR3 DNA: TGTGCCACCCGTCCCGGGACAGGGTTGGTCGGTGGTGAAAAACTGTTTTTT; CDR3 protein: CATRPGTGLVGGEKLFF
clone size: many; V gene: TRBV6-5; D gene: TRBD2; J gene: TRBJ2-5; CDR3 DNA: TGTGCCAGCAGTTCCACAACGGCAGGCACGGGGGGGGCCCAGTACTTC; CDR3 protein: CASSSTTAGTGGAQYF
clone size: -; V gene: TRBV5-1; D gene: TRBD1; J gene: TRBJ2-7; CDR3 DNA: TGCGCCAGCAGCAGGGACAGGGGGCTGGAGGAGCAGTACTTC; CDR3 protein: CASSRDRGLEEQYF
clone size: few; V gene: TRBV20-1; D gene: -; J gene: TRBJ1-5; CDR3 DNA: TGCAGTGCTAGAGTCACAGAGAATCAGCCCCAGCATTTT; CDR3 protein: CSARVTENQPQHF
clone size: few; V gene: TRBV19; D gene: -; J gene: TRBJ2-2; CDR3 DNA: TGTGCCAGTAGTATAGATCTGACAACCGGGGAGCTGTTTTTT; CDR3 protein: CASSIDLTTGELFF
clone size: many; V gene: TRBV12-3/TRBV12-4; D gene: TRBD2; J gene: TRBJ2-7; CDR3 DNA: TGTGCCAGCAGTTCCCTCGCGGGAGGGGCGTACGAGCAGTACTTC; CDR3 protein: CASSSLAGGAYEQYF
clone size: -; V gene: TRBV30; D gene: -; J gene: TRBJ2-7; CDR3 DNA: TGTGCCTGGAGTGTTGAGGGCCCAGGGGAGCAGTACTTC; CDR3 protein: CAWSVEGPGEQYF
clone size: -; V gene: TRBV12-3/TRBV12-4; D gene: TRBD1; J gene: TRBJ2-5; CDR3 DNA: TGTGCCAGCAGCCGACAGGGTACCGAGACCCAGTACTTC; CDR3 protein: CASSRQGTETQYF
clone size: few; V gene: TRBV7-8; D gene: -; J gene: TRBJ2-6; CDR3 DNA: TGTGCCAGCAGCCCCCACAGCCGAACATCTTACTCTGGGGCCAACGTCCTGACTTTC; CDR3 protein: CASSPHSRTSYSGANVLTF
clone size: few; V gene: TRBV9; D gene: TRBD1; J gene: TRBJ1-2; CDR3 DNA: TGTGCCAGCAGCCCGTGGCAGGGGGAGGGCTACACCTTC; CDR3 protein: CASSPWQGEGYTF
clone size: -; V gene: TRBV30; D gene: -; J gene: TRBJ1-5; CDR3 DNA: TGTGCCTGGAGTGTTGCTGTCAATCAGCCCCAGCATTTT; CDR3 protein: CAWSVAVNQPQHF
clone size: -; V gene: TRBV7-9; D gene: TRBD1; J gene: TRBJ1-2; CDR3 DNA: TGTGCCAGCAGCCGACAGGGGGCGCCGGGCTACACCTTC; CDR3 protein: CASSRQGAPGYTF
clone size: many; V gene: TRBV28; D gene: TRBD2; J gene: TRBJ2-5; CDR3 DNA: TGTGCCAGCCAGGGACTAGCGGGAGGGGGGTTCGGGGAGACCCAGTACTTC; CDR3 protein: CASQGLAGGGFGETQYF
clone size: few; V gene: TRBV9; D gene: -; J gene: TRBJ2-5; CDR3 DNA: TGTGCCAGCAGCGTAGCTCCTAGCGTATCCCTGTGGGAGACCCAGTACTTC; CDR3 protein: CASSVAPSVSLWETQYF
clone size: few; V gene: TRBV30; D gene: -; J gene: TRBJ1-1; CDR3 DNA: TGTGCCTGGAAGGGGGGCATTCTAAACACTGAAGCTTTCTTT; CDR3 protein: CAWKGGILNTEAFF
clone size: -; V gene: TRBV18; D gene: -; J gene: TRBJ1-1; CDR3 DNA: TGTGCCAGCTCATTCCGACGAGACATGAACACTGAAGCTTTCTTT; CDR3 protein: CASSFRRDMNTEAFF
clone size: many; V gene: TRBV2; D gene: -; J gene: TRBJ1-3; CDR3 DNA: TGTGCCAGCAGTGAGTCGTATACCTCTGGAAACACCATATATTTT; CDR3 protein: CASSESYTSGNTIYF
clone size: -; V gene: TRBV4-1; D gene: TRBD1; J gene: TRBJ1-5; CDR3 DNA: TGCGCCAGCAGCCAAGATCCGGCAGGGGGTCAGCCCCAGCATTTT; CDR3 protein: CASSQDPAGGQPQHF
clone size: many; V gene: TRBV7-2; D gene: -; J gene: TRBJ2-5; CDR3 DNA: TGTGCCAGCAGCATGCAGGTGGGAACCCAAGAGACCCAGTACTTC; CDR3 protein: CASSMQVGTQETQYF
clone size: -; V gene: TRBV11-2; D gene: TRBD1; J gene: TRBJ2-7; CDR3 DNA: TGTGCCAGCAGCCCCTGGAGGGACAGGCTAAACTCCTACGAGCAGTACTTC; CDR3 protein: CASSPWRDRLNSYEQYF
clone size: -; V gene: TRBV11-2; D gene: -; J gene: TRBJ2-2; CDR3 DNA: TGTGCCAGCAGCTTAGCACAGGGCGTAAACACCGGGGAGCTGTTTTTT; CDR3 protein: CASSLAQGVNTGELFF
clone size: many; V gene: TRBV6-2/TRBV6-3; D gene: -; J gene: TRBJ2-7; CDR3 DNA: TGTGCCAGCAGTTACTCGAAACAGGACACCTATTCCTACGAGCAGTACTTC; CDR3 protein: CASSYSKQDTYSYEQYF
clone size: -; V gene: TRBV6-1; D gene: -; J gene: TRBJ2-1; CDR3 DNA: TGTGCCAGCATGCGGGGCAATGAGCAGTTCTTC; CDR3 protein: CASMRGNEQFF
clone size: -; V gene: TRBV6-5; D gene: -; J gene: TRBJ2-1; CDR3 DNA: TGTGCCAGCAGTTATCGCAGGGGCAATGAGCAGTTCTTC; CDR3 protein: CASSYRRGNEQFF
clone size: many; V gene: TRBV28; D gene: -; J gene: TRBJ1-1; CDR3 DNA: TGTGCCAGCAGTTTCCTTAGGACTGAAGCTTTCTTT; CDR3 protein: CASSFLRTEAFF
clone size: many; V gene: TRBV2; D gene: -; J gene: TRBJ1-4; CDR3 DNA: TGTGCCAGCAGTGATACGACAGGAAATGAAAAACTGTTTTTT; CDR3 protein: CASSDTTGNEKLFF
clone size: few; V gene: TRBV6-1; D gene: TRBD1; J gene: TRBJ2-5; CDR3 DNA: TGTGCCAGCAGTGCCGGGACAGCCCACGGGGAGACCCAGTACTTC; CDR3 protein: CASSAGTAHGETQYF
clone size: few; V gene: TRBV28; D gene: -; J gene: TRBJ2-7; CDR3 DNA: TGTGCCAGCAGTTCCGGGTTGTACGAGCAGCACTTC; CDR3 protein: CASSSGLYEQHF
clone size: few; V gene: TRBV7-8; D gene: TRBD1; J gene: TRBJ2-3; CDR3 DNA: TGTGCCAGCAGCAAGGACAGGAATCAACAAGAAGGGTTCTACACAGATACGCAGTATTTT; CDR3 protein: CASSKDRNQQEGFYTDTQYF